This note documents a single T cell receptor beta chain sequence. What it binds is unknown. CDR3 length: 11 amino acids. Germline V gives CDR1 SGHTA, CDR2 FQGNSA. Deletions cut 5 bases from V and 3 bases from J, with 5 bases between. This specimen belongs to a study of CD8+ T cells in alopecia areata. cDNA prepared by RNA extraction and subsequent reverse transcription served as the template for sequencing. Method: immunoSEQ multiplex PCR; TCRdb's copy keeps in-frame clones and lacks some. The repertoire has 110,000 or so clones, about 54% of them found once; the top ten carry around 30%. Treatment meaning: oral pan-JAK inhibitor, 5-10 mg twice daily. The investigators collected lesional scalp punch biopsies and peripheral blood from alopecia areata patients. PBMC-derived CD4+ and CD8+ T cells were sorted. Study-wide findings and caveats: Tofacitinib significantly reduced both scalp clonality and expanded CD8+ clones among the top 100. Alphabeta T cells residing in normal skin are also sequenced in scalp samples.

The sample consisted of CD8+ T cells sorted from blood, taken at week 4, from a patient treated with tofacitinib. The TCR sequence derives from a human donor with alopecia areata. The J gene is TRBJ2-7, the V gene TRBV7-2; D might be TRBD2 (5 bases). DNA for the CDR3: TGTGCCAGCAGCACTAGCTACGAGCAGTACTTC. This encodes CASSTSYEQYF. Combining the CDR3 with reference TRBV7-2 and TRBJ2-7 gives the whole variable domain GAGVSQSPSNKVTEKGKDVELRCDPISGHTALYWYRQSLGQGLEFLIYFQGNSAPDKSGLPSDRFSAERTGGSVSTLTIQRTQQEDSAVYLCASSTSYEQYFGPGTRLTVT.